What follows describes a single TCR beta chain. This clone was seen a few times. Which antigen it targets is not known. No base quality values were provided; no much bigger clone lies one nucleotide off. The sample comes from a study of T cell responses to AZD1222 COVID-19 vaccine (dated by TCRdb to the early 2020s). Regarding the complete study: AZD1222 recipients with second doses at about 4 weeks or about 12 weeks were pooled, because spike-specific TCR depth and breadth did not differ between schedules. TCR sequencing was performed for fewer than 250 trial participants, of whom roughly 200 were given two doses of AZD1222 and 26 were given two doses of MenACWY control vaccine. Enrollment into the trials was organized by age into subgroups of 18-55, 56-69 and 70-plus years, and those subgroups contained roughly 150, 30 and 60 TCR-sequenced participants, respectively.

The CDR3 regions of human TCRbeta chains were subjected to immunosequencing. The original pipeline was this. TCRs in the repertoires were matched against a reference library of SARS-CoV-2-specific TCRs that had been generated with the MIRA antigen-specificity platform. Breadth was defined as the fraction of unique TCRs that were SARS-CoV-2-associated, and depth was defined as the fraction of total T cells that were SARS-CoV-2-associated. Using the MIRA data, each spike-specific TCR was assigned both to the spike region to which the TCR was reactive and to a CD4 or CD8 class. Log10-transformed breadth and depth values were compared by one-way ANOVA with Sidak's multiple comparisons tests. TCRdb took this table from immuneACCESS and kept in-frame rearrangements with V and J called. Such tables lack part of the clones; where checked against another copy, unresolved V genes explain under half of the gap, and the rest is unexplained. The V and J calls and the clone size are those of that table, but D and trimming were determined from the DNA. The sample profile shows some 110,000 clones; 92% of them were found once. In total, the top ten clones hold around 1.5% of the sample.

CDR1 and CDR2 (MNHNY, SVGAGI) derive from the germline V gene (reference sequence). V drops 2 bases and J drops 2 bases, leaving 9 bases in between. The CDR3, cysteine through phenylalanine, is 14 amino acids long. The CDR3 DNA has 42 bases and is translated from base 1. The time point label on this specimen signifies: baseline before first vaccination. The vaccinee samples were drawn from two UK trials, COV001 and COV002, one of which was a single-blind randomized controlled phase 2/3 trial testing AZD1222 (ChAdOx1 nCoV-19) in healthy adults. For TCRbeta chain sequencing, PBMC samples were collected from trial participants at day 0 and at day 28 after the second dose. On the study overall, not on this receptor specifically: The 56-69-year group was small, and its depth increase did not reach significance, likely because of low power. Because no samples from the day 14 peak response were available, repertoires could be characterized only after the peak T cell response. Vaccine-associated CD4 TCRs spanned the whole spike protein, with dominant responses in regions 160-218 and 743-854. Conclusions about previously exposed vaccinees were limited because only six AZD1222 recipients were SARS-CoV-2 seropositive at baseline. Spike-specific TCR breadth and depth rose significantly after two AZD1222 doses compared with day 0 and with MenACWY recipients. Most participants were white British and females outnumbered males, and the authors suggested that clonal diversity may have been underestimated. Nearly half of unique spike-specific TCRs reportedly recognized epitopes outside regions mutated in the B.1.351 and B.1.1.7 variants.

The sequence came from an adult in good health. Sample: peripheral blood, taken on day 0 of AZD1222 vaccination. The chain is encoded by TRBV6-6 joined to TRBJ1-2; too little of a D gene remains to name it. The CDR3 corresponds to CASSYASANYGYTF. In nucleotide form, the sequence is TGTGCCAGCAGTTACGCGTCAGCCAACTATGGCTACACCTTC.